A single sample is the source of the 21 T cell receptor beta chains below, sequenced in a study of radiotherapy plus CTLA-4 blockade in lung cancer. Using immunoSEQ multiplex PCR, the repertoire was profiled, and TCRdb retains in-frame clones only, with some absent. The data contain about 55,000 clones, about 80% of them seen just once; the ten biggest clones take up roughly 6.7%. The sequencing used peripheral blood, collected from a patient treated with radiotherapy plus ipilimumab. These receptors all come from a human donor with non-small cell lung cancer whose response to radiotherapy plus ipilimumab could not be evaluated.

The chain uses TRBV11-2 and TRBJ2-2; D is perhaps TRBD2 (5 bases). CDR1 is SGHAT, CDR2 FQNNGV, per germline. With 3 bases removed from V and 0 bases from J, the gap between germline ends came to 14 bases. This CDR3 has 17 residues. CDR3 sequence (DNA): TGTGCCAGCAGCTTCCCCGGAGGCCACCCGAACACCGGGGAGCTGTTTTTT. Its translation: CASSFPGGHPNTGELFF.

The rearrangement joins TRBV29-1 to TRBJ2-3; perhaps TRBD1 as D (5 bases). Germline V gene sequence: CDR1 SQVTM, CDR2 ANQGSEA. This CDR3 has 14 amino acids. Trimming left V 0 bases short and J 2 bases short, with 9 bases between. The CDR3 DNA reads as TGCAGCGTTGAAGAGCAGGGCTCCACAGATACGCAGTATTTT. Amino acids: CSVEEQGSTDTQYF.

The CDR3 loop reads CASRGLSGNTIYF. The CDR3 DNA is TGTGCCAGCAGGGGGCTTTCTGGAAACACCATATATTTT. The chain employs TRBV7-9 and TRBJ1-3, with D perhaps matching TRBD1 (5 bases). V was pared by 6 bases and J by 1 base, with 7 bases between. The CDR3 spans 13 residues. Germline CDR1 reads SEHNR; CDR2 reads FQNEAQ (reference sequence).

This clone was seen more than once but under ten times. This sequence joins TRBV5-4 and TRBJ2-7; 11 bases agree with TRBD2. Germline V gene sequence: CDR1 SGHNT, CDR2 YYREEE (reference sequence). The CDR3 has 15 amino acids. J gave up 1 base and V 2 bases, and 2 bases lay outside the gene matches. CDR3 sequence: CASSLTSGGSYEQYF. The CDR3 bases are TGTGCCAGCAGCTTAACTAGCGGGGGTTCCTACGAGCAGTACTTC. Full variable domain (outside the CDR3, taken from reference TRBV5-4 and TRBJ2-7): ETGVTQSPTHLIKTRGQQVTLRCSSQSGHNTVSWYQQALGQGPQFIFQYYREEENGRGNFPPRFSGLQFPNYSSELNVNALELDDSALYLCASSLTSGGSYEQYFGPGTRLTVT.

V is TRBV4-1 and J is TRBJ2-3, with TRBD2 as a possible D gene (6 bases). Between the trimmed V and J ends, which lost 0 bases and 2 bases, there was a span of 12 bases. CDR1 MGHRA and CDR2 YSYEKL come from the germline V gene. The CDR3 is 16 amino acids. DNA for the CDR3: TGCGCCAGCAGCCAAGAAGGGGACTTTCCCACAGATACGCAGTATTTT. Translation: CASSQEGDFPTDTQYF.

The chain couples TRBV5-1 to TRBJ2-5; 7 bases map to TRBD1. The CDR3 has 16 amino acids. Losses at the gene ends were 0 bases for V and 5 bases for J; bases not matched to a gene: 10. CDR1 and CDR2 (germline): SGHRS, YFSETQ. As DNA, the CDR3 is TGCGCCAGCAGCTTGGCCGGGACAGTTAGGGTGGAGACCCAGTACTTC. It translates to CASSLAGTVRVETQYF.

This chain uses TRBV7-9 with TRBJ2-7; 9 bases match TRBD2. The germline CDR1 and CDR2 sequences are SEHNR and FQNEAQ (reference sequence). The trim removed 3 bases at V and 3 bases at J, leaving 6 bases unmatched. CDR3 length: 15 residues. The CDR3 sequence: CASSLVLAGDYEQYF. The DNA for the CDR3 is TGTGCCAGCAGCTTGGTATTAGCGGGGGACTACGAGCAGTACTTC.

The V gene is TRBV7-2, the J gene TRBJ2-5, with 7 bases aligning to TRBD2. This CDR3 spans 14 amino acids. J lost 7 bases, V lost 6 bases, and 11 bases had no gene match. The germline gives CDR1 SGHTA, CDR2 FQGNSA. The CDR3 is CASRASGTEGTQYF. The CDR3 nucleotides read TGTGCCAGCAGGGCTAGCGGAACCGAGGGGACCCAGTACTTC.

CDR3 sequence: CASSERDRGQETQYF. For the CDR3, the DNA is TGCGCCAGCAGTGAGAGGGACAGGGGGCAGGAGACCCAGTACTTC. The V call is TRBV10-1, the J call TRBJ2-5; TRBD1 matches at 12 bases. The CDR3 extends over 15 amino acids. V was clipped by 2 bases and J by 5 bases; unmatched bases: 3. Germline CDR1 reads WNHNN; CDR2 reads SYGVQD (reference sequence).

The chain carries TRBV10-1 and TRBJ1-1, with unresolved D. V was shortened by 4 bases and J by 5 bases, with 11 bases between the two germline ends. This CDR3 has 13 residues. The germline gives CDR1 WNHNN, CDR2 SYGVQD (reference sequence). CDR3: CASSAQVETEAFF. In DNA, the CDR3 is TGCGCCAGCAGTGCCCAGGTTGAAACTGAAGCTTTCTTT.

This clone was seen more than once but under ten times. The V gene is TRBV29-1, the J gene TRBJ1-1; D possibly corresponds to TRBD1 (6 bases). This CDR3 comprises 14 residues. Trimming cost V 6 bases and J 1 base, with 15 bases left between them. Germline-derived CDR1 and CDR2 are SQVTM and ANQGSEA. CDR3 in amino acids: CSVPKRGGNTEAFF. CDR3 DNA: TGCAGCGTGCCGAAGAGGGGGGGGAACACTGAAGCTTTCTTT.

The chain combines TRBV2 with TRBJ1-5; D not certain. Germline CDR1 and CDR2: SNHLY and FYNNEI. V was cut by 6 bases and J by 0 bases, with 9 bases left in between. There are 14 residues in the CDR3. CDR3 bases: TGTGCCAGCAGCTCCCAGATTAGCAATCAGCCCCAGCATTTT. This encodes CASSSQISNQPQHF.

In its sample, this clone was seen a few times. The chain employs TRBV4-3 and TRBJ1-1; TRBD1 is a possible D gene (6 bases). The V gene's germline CDR1 is LGHNA and CDR2 YSLEER. The ends were cut back, 0 bases at V and 4 bases at J, with 12 bases in the middle. CDR3 size: 15 residues. The CDR3 region is CASSQDRGTITEAFF. The CDR3 DNA sequence: TGCGCCAGCAGCCAAGACAGGGGCACGATCACTGAAGCTTTCTTT.

The rearrangement joins TRBV4-3 to TRBJ2-3; a weak D match, TRBD2 (6 bases). Germline CDR1 is LGHNA and CDR2 is YSLEER. Trimming stripped 4 bases from V and 4 bases from J, with 18 bases between. This CDR3 spans 16 amino acids. CDR3: CASSPRGGNPPDTQYF. As DNA, the CDR3 is TGCGCCAGCAGCCCGAGGGGCGGGAATCCTCCAGATACGCAGTATTTT.

V is TRBV4-3 and J is TRBJ2-3; TRBD2 might be the D (6 bases). Trimming pared 0 bases from V and 4 bases from J, leaving 11 bases between. The CDR3 totals 15 residues. CDR1 is LGHNA, CDR2 YSLEER, per germline. This CDR3 is CASSQDRTIPDTQYF. DNA of the CDR3: TGCGCCAGCAGCCAAGACAGGACTATCCCAGATACGCAGTATTTT.

The chain recombines TRBV11-2 with TRBJ2-7; the match to TRBD1 covers 10 bases. After removal of 2 bases from V and 8 bases from J, the junction contained 6 bases not matched to a gene. The CDR3 extends over 14 amino acids. The germline V gene has CDR1 SGHAT and CDR2 FQNNGV. CDR3 protein: CASSLIGTGEKQYF. Written as DNA, the CDR3 is TGTGCCAGCAGCTTAATTGGGACAGGGGAGAAGCAGTACTTC.

The rearrangement uses TRBV5-8 and TRBJ2-1; TRBD2 aligns across 11 bases. The V and J ends lost 4 bases and 3 bases, in that order; junction bases with no gene match: 3. CDR1 is SGHTS and CDR2 is YDEGEE in the germline V gene. This CDR3 contains 15 residues. CDR3 sequence: CASSRGLAVYNEQFF. The CDR3 bases are TGTGCCAGCAGCCGGGGACTAGCGGTCTACAATGAGCAGTTCTTC. Filled out from reference TRBV5-8 and TRBJ2-1, the complete variable domain reads EAGVTQSPTHLIKTRGQQATLRCSPISGHTSVYWYQQALGLGLQFLLWYDEGEERNRGNFPPRFSGRQFPNYSSELNVNALELEDSALYLCASSRGLAVYNEQFFGPGTRLTVL.

The chain couples TRBV6-5 to TRBJ1-5, with D maybe TRBD1 (5 bases). This CDR3 has 14 amino acids. The germline V gene encodes CDR1 MNHEY and CDR2 SVGAGI. Trimming shortened V by 10 bases and J by 1 base, and 14 bases separated the two germline ends. CDR3 DNA: TGTGCCATACCCAGGGTGCGCAGCAATCAGCCCCAGCATTTT. As protein: CAIPRVRSNQPQHF.

The J gene is TRBJ2-7, the V gene TRBV7-9; TRBD2 matches at 9 bases. Trimming took 8 bases from V and 2 from J; bases not matched to a gene: 4. The CDR3 runs 13 residues. Germline V CDR1 and CDR2: SEHNR, FQNEAQ (reference sequence). CDR3: CASAGGRAYEQYF. The CDR3 nucleotides are TGTGCCAGCGCCGGCGGGAGGGCCTACGAGCAGTACTTC.

This clone was recorded once. The chain has TRBV5-1 and TRBJ1-5, with D uncertain. V was pared by 3 bases and J by 0 bases, with 7 bases between. Germline V gene lookup returns CDR1 SGHRS and CDR2 YFSETQ. The CDR3 is 14 amino acids. CDR3 nucleotide sequence: TGCGCCAGCAGCTCCGGAGATAGCAATCAGCCCCAGCATTTT. The encoded protein is CASSSGDSNQPQHF.

Only a few counts were recorded for this clone. The chain has TRBV30 and TRBJ1-1, with D possibly TRBD1 on 6 matching bases. CDR3 size: 12 residues. Germline CDR1 is GTSNPN and CDR2 is SVGIG (reference sequence). The CDR3 protein is CLTGTKNTEAFF. DNA of the CDR3: TGTTTAACCGGGACAAAGAACACTGAAGCTTTCTTT.